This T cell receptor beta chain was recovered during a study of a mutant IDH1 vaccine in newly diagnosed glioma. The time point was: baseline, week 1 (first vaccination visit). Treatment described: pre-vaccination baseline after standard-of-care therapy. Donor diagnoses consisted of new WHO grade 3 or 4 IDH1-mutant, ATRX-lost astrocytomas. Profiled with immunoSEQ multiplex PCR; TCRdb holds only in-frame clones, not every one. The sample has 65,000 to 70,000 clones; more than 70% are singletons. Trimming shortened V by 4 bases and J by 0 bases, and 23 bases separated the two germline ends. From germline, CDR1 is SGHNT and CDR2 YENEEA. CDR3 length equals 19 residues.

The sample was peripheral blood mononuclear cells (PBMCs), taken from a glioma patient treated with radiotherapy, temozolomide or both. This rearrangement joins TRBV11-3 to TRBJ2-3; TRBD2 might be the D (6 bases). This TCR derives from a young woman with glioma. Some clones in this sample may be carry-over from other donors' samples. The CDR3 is CASSSRPISSATSTDTQYF. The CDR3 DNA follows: TGTGCCAGCAGCTCTAGACCGATTTCTAGCGCCACTAGCACAGATACGCAGTATTTT.